Listed below are T cell receptor beta chains from one sample, sequenced in a study of CD8 T cells in ankylosing spondylitis. TCRdb analysed the 5' RACE reads with MiXCR anew, one entry per CDR3 protein. The data show approximately 250,000 distinct CDR3 sequences, 32% seen once. The material sequenced was blood, either unsorted or a sorted T cell fraction (not recorded which). These receptor sequences come from a male donor with ankylosing spondylitis or in good health (not recorded which). Each CDR3 is given with its conserved first and last residue. D genes are given only for firm matches. Rows may omit the clone size; those that give it use once, few, many or a size class.

J,D,size,V,DNA,CDR3
TRBJ2-7,-,few,TRBV29-1,TGCAGCGTCGCTACTGGGGGGAACGAGCAGTACTTC,CSVATGGNEQYF
TRBJ2-3,TRBD2,-,TRBV10-3,TGTGCCAGCAGTGAGTCGACTAGCGGGGGCTCAGATACGCAGTATTTT,CASSESTSGGSDTQYF
TRBJ2-5,TRBD2,few,TRBV5-6,TGTGCCAGCAGCCCCCGGAGCGGGGCGTACCAAGAGACCCAGTACTTC,CASSPRSGAYQETQYF
TRBJ2-3,-,-,TRBV5-1,TGCGCCAGCAGCTCGGGGGCACCAGATACGCAGTATTTT,CASSSGAPDTQYF
TRBJ2-1,TRBD2,-,TRBV11-2,TGTGCCAGCAGCCCGCTAGCGGGGGCGGTCAATGAGCAGTTCTTC,CASSPLAGAVNEQFF
TRBJ2-3,-,-,TRBV18,TGTGCCAGCTCACCGAGGACGGAGCGGGATACGCAGTATTTT,CASSPRTERDTQYF
TRBJ2-1,TRBD1,-,TRBV27,TGTGCCAGCAGTTCCCGGGACAGGGCCGATGAGCAGTTCTTC,CASSSRDRADEQFF
TRBJ2-7,TRBD2,-,TRBV20-1,TGCAGTGCGACCGGACTAGCGCGCTTCTACGAGCAGTACTTC,CSATGLARFYEQYF
TRBJ2-2,-,-,TRBV5-5,TGTGCCAGCAGCTCATACACCGGGGAGCTGTTTTTT,CASSSYTGELFF
TRBJ2-2,-,-,TRBV5-1,TGCGCCAGCAGCACGCAGGGATTGCACACCGGGGAGCTGTTTTTT,CASSTQGLHTGELFF
TRBJ2-7,TRBD1,-,TRBV20-1,TGCAGTGCTGGACAGGCCTACGAGCAGTACTTC,CSAGQAYEQYF
TRBJ1-5,-,-,TRBV4-1,TGCGCCAGCAGCCAAGATGGGTGGTGGAATCAGCCCCAGCATTTT,CASSQDGWWNQPQHF
TRBJ1-2,TRBD1,-,TRBV12-3/TRBV12-4,TGTGCCAGCCGACAGGGGGCCAATGGCTACACCTTC,CASRQGANGYTF
TRBJ2-5,TRBD1,few,TRBV6-2/TRBV6-3,TGTGCCAGCAGCCTGGGGACAGCCGGACAAGAGACCCAGTACTTC,CASSLGTAGQETQYF
TRBJ2-3,TRBD2,-,TRBV27,TGTGCCAGCAGTCCGGGACTAGCGGAATCTAGCACAGATACGCAGTATTTT,CASSPGLAESSTDTQYF
TRBJ1-4,TRBD1,-,TRBV4-1,TGCGCCAGCAGCCAAGATAGGGGACAGGCAACTAATGAAAAACTGTTTTTT,CASSQDRGQATNEKLFF
TRBJ2-2,-,few,TRBV10-3,TGTGCCATCAGTGAGGACAGGACCGGGGAGCTGTTTTTT,CAISEDRTGELFF
TRBJ2-7,TRBD2,-,TRBV20-1,TGCAGTGCTAGAGATCCACTAGCGGGGGGGCCCCTCGTCTACGAGCAGTACTTC,CSARDPLAGGPLVYEQYF
TRBJ1-1,-,-,TRBV5-1,TGCGCCAGCAGCTTGGGACAGATAACTGAAGCTTTCTTT,CASSLGQITEAFF
TRBJ1-3,TRBD1,-,TRBV29-1,TGCAGCGTTTTGGGACAGCCTGGAAACACCATATATTTT,CSVLGQPGNTIYF
TRBJ2-2,-,-,TRBV12-3/TRBV12-4,TGTGCCAGCAGTTTATACGCGGAGGGCGGGGAGCTGTTTTTT,CASSLYAEGGELFF
TRBJ2-6,TRBD1,-,TRBV9,TGTGCCAGCAGCGCCGGACAGGCTTCTGGGGCCAACGTCCTGACTTTC,CASSAGQASGANVLTF
TRBJ2-5,-,few,TRBV5-1,TGCGCCAGCAGCCCCGGGGTTGAAGAGACCCAGTACTTC,CASSPGVEETQYF
TRBJ1-5,-,-,TRBV12-3/TRBV12-4,TGTGCCAGCAGTTTGGGGGGGCCCGGTAATCAGCCCCAGCATTTT,CASSLGGPGNQPQHF
TRBJ2-1,TRBD2,-,TRBV3-1,TGTGCCAGCAGCCAAGATGGACTAGCGAATGAGCAGTTCTTC,CASSQDGLANEQFF
TRBJ2-5,-,-,TRBV20-1,TGCAGTGAGAATGCGGGGACACAAGAGACCCAGTACTTC,CSENAGTQETQYF
TRBJ2-7,TRBD2,few,TRBV20-1,TGCAGTGCTAGAGAAGGGAGCGGGAACCCCGAGCAGTACTTC,CSAREGSGNPEQYF
TRBJ2-7,TRBD1,few,TRBV6-1,TGTGCCAGCAGCCAGGGGGCATCTCAAACCTACGAGCAGTACTTC,CASSQGASQTYEQYF
TRBJ2-3,-,-,TRBV4-2,TGTGCCAGCAGCCCCGGAGCGATACAGGGTTTGGTCAAAGATACGCAGTATTTT,CASSPGAIQGLVKDTQYF
TRBJ2-2,TRBD2,-,TRBV29-1,TGCAGCGGCCGGACTAGCCGGAACACCGGGGAGCTGTTTTTT,CSGRTSRNTGELFF
TRBJ1-4,-,-,TRBV20-1,TGCAGTGCTAGCTCAGGGAATGAAAAACTGTTTTTT,CSASSGNEKLFF
TRBJ1-1,TRBD1,-,TRBV20-1,TGCAGTGCTACGAACAGGGGCACTGAAGCTTTCTTT,CSATNRGTEAFF
TRBJ1-5,-,few,TRBV11-2,TGTGCCAGCAGTCCCTCACCGGGGAAGAATCAGCCCCAGCATTTT,CASSPSPGKNQPQHF
TRBJ2-1,TRBD1,-,TRBV5-6,TGTGCCAGCAGCCCGGGACAGGGCACGGAGCAGTTCTTC,CASSPGQGTEQFF
TRBJ2-1,-,-,TRBV7-9,TGTGCCAGCAGCTCCCCTGCTTGGCCGGGGCAGTTCTTC,CASSSPAWPGQFF
TRBJ2-6,-,few,TRBV20-1,TGCAGTGCTAGCGGCCGCATGACAGTCTCTGGGGCCAACGTCCTGACTTTC,CSASGRMTVSGANVLTF
TRBJ1-4,-,-,TRBV11-2,TGTGCCAGCAGCTATCAGGGAGGTGAAAAACTGTTTTTT,CASSYQGGEKLFF
TRBJ1-2,-,many,TRBV29-1,TGCAGCGGCGGGGGGGACTATGGCTACACCTTC,CSGGGDYGYTF
TRBJ2-5,-,few,TRBV7-8,TGTGCCAGCAGCATAAGGCCAGACTTGTGGACCCAGTACTTC,CASSIRPDLWTQYF
TRBJ2-3,-,-,TRBV19,TGTGCCAGTAGTAGTAGGCGCACAGATACGCAGTATTTT,CASSSRRTDTQYF
TRBJ1-1,TRBD1,few,TRBV12-3/TRBV12-4,TGTGCCAGCGAGGGGGGGTGGACAGGGGAGGCTTTCTTT,CASEGGWTGEAFF
TRBJ2-1,-,few,TRBV29-1,TGCAGCGACCTATTGGGCGAGGGTGATGAGCAGTTCTTC,CSDLLGEGDEQFF